These T cell receptor beta chains were read from a single sample in a study of blood T cell repertoires in COVID-19. Generated by immunoSEQ multiplex PCR, the TCRdb table keeps only in-frame clones and is missing some. The sample shows roughly 250,000 clones, about four fifths of them seen only once. What was sequenced was PBMCs or T cells enriched from blood (not recorded which). The receptor source for this set is a woman in her 40s who had been exposed to COVID-19. Each CDR3 is given with its conserved first and last residue. A D gene is named only where the DNA matches it firmly. Clone size is given for some rows only: seen once, a few or many times, or a class if the clone is expanded.

NA | TRBJ1-6 | TRBV28 | NA | 15 | CASSLLDTNNSPLHF | TGTGCCAGCAGTTTATTGGACACCAATAATTCACCCCTCCACTTT
NA | TRBJ2-1 | TRBV19 | TRBD1 | 14 | CASSGTGVSHEQFF | TGTGCCAGTAGTGGGACAGGGGTTAGTCATGAGCAGTTCTTC
NA | TRBJ2-5 | TRBV5-4 | NA | 19 | CASSLAGIGGGGHQETQYF | TGTGCCAGCAGCTTGGCCGGGATCGGAGGGGGGGGCCACCAAGAGACCCAGTACTTC
few | TRBJ1-5 | TRBV24-1 | NA | 12 | CATSTPPGPQHF | TGTGCCACCTCAACCCCACCGGGGCCCCAGCATTTT
NA | TRBJ1-2 | TRBV10-3 | NA | 15 | CAISEPGDSRYGYTF | TGTGCCATCAGTGAGCCGGGGGATTCCCGCTATGGCTACACCTTC
once | TRBJ2-3 | TRBV11-1 | TRBD2 | 15 | CASSIGGGRTDTQYF | TGTGCCAGCAGCATCGGCGGGGGACGCACAGATACGCAGTATTTT
NA | TRBJ2-3 | TRBV25-1 | NA | 12 | CASSDTVDTQYF | TGTGCCAGCAGTGATACAGTTGATACGCAGTATTTT
NA | TRBJ1-2 | TRBV12-3/TRBV12-4 | TRBD1 | 11 | CASKTGVGYTF | TGTGCCAGTAAGACAGGGGTTGGCTACACCTTC
NA | TRBJ1-5 | TRBV5-5 | TRBD1 | 16 | CASSLARDRLNQPQHF | TGTGCCAGCAGCTTGGCCCGGGACAGACTAAATCAGCCCCAGCATTTT
NA | TRBJ2-1 | TRBV11-2 | NA | 13 | CASSLAGNNEQFF | TGTGCCAGCAGCTTAGCAGGAAACAATGAGCAGTTCTTC
NA | TRBJ1-6 | TRBV11-2 | NA | 14 | CASSLERGNSPLHF | TGTGCCAGCAGCTTAGAACGGGGAAATTCACCCCTCCACTTT
NA | TRBJ2-3 | TRBV5-4 | NA | 15 | CASSLEGKESDTQYF | TGTGCCAGCAGCTTGGAGGGGAAGGAGTCAGATACGCAGTATTTT
NA | TRBJ1-2 | TRBV28 | TRBD1 | 15 | CASSFPGQKNYGYTF | TGTGCCAGCAGCTTCCCGGGACAGAAAAACTATGGCTACACCTTC
NA | TRBJ2-2 | TRBV7-8 | TRBD2 | 17 | CASSRLAGARNTGELFF | TGTGCCAGCAGCAGACTAGCGGGGGCGAGAAACACCGGGGAGCTGTTTTTT
NA | TRBJ2-5 | TRBV7-8 | TRBD2 | 15 | CASSPYSGEQETQYF | TGTGCCAGCAGCCCATATAGCGGGGAACAAGAGACCCAGTACTTC
NA | TRBJ1-5 | TRBV5-1 | NA | 13 | CASSSQGNQPQHF | TGCGCCAGCAGCTCCCAGGGTAATCAGCCCCAGCATTTT
few | TRBJ2-3 | TRBV3-1/TRBV3-2 | NA | 16 | CASSPLGSLSTDTQYF | TGTGCCAGCAGCCCTCTCGGGTCACTTAGCACAGATACGCAGTATTTT
NA | TRBJ2-2 | TRBV3-1/TRBV3-2 | NA | 13 | CASSHRTAGELFF | TGTGCCAGCAGCCATCGGACTGCCGGGGAGCTGTTTTTT